A single sample gave rise to the 27 T cell receptor beta chains below, sequenced in a study of cytomegalovirus exposure and HLA in healthy donors. It was with 60 Vbeta and 13 Jbeta primers that the PCR ran. TCRdb's copy holds only in-frame clones and misses some; the assay was immunoSEQ multiplex PCR. The sample consists of some 40,000 clones, approximately 82% of them appearing once. Source material: PBMCs. These receptors originate from a woman aged 18 to 35 in good health and CMV-seropositive.

The CDR3 coding sequence is TGTGCCAGCACTGGGGACAGGGAGACGTACTTC. Its protein product is CASTGDRETYF. The chain links TRBV2 to TRBJ2-7; 9 bases are shared with TRBD1. V shed 7 bases, J shed 12 bases, and the junction held 7 bases outside the gene matches. CDR1 and CDR2 (germline): SNHLY, FYNNEI. CDR3 length equals 11 residues.

V gene TRBV7-8 combines with J gene TRBJ1-5, with D perhaps matching TRBD1 (5 bases). Trimming shortened V by 8 bases and J by 2 bases, and 16 bases separated the two germline ends. This CDR3 region has 15 residues. CDR1 is SGHVS and CDR2 is FQNEAQ in the germline V gene. The DNA of the CDR3 is TGTGCCAGCTCATCTTGGGGGGATCGCAATCAGCCCCAGCATTTT. It codes for CASSSWGDRNQPQHF.

The chain has TRBV11-1 and TRBJ1-2; 8 bases are a match to TRBD1. V lost 4 bases to trimming and J lost 2 bases; unmatched junction nucleotides: 9. Germline lookup yields CDR1 SGHAT and CDR2 FQDESV (reference sequence). The CDR3 totals 16 residues. CDR3 residues: CASSSPGQEFNYGYTF. Here the CDR3 DNA reads TGTGCCAGCAGCTCCCCGGGACAGGAGTTCAACTATGGCTACACCTTC.

The V and J genes are TRBV7-6 and TRBJ1-3; the match to TRBD1 covers 8 bases. CDR1 is SGHVS, CDR2 FNYEAQ, per germline. V gave up 5 bases and J gave up 2 bases; unmatched junction bases: 11. This CDR3 contains 17 residues. In DNA form, the CDR3 reads TGTGCCAGCAGCAACCTATACAGGGGGATCCCTGGAAACACCATATATTTT. Its translation: CASSNLYRGIPGNTIYF.

The rearrangement joins TRBV6-1 to TRBJ2-7, with 7 bases fitting TRBD1. Trimming at V came to 5 bases and at J to 6 bases, leaving 1 base not matched to a gene. The CDR3 runs to 11 residues. Germline V gene lookup returns CDR1 MNHNS and CDR2 SASEGT. The CDR3 sequence: CASSSGGEQYF. Written as DNA, the CDR3 is TGTGCCAGCAGTTCAGGGGGCGAGCAGTACTTC.

This rearrangement joins TRBV7-3 to TRBJ2-2; 7 nucleotides align to TRBD1. This CDR3 has 13 amino acids. From germline, CDR1 is SGHTA and CDR2 FQGTGA. The junction had 5 bases not matched to a gene; V was cut back by 8 bases and J by 5 bases. CDR3 sequence (DNA): TGTGCCAGCGCCTCACAGGGGACCGGGGAGCTGTTTTTT. Its protein is CASASQGTGELFF.

The gene calls are TRBV30 and TRBJ1-2; no reliable D call. Trimming left V 2 bases short and J 7 bases short, with 14 bases between. The CDR3 consists of 13 residues. The germline gives CDR1 GTSNPN, CDR2 SVGIG (reference sequence). Here the CDR3 reads CAWSPGSVSGYTF. The CDR3 DNA sequence: TGTGCCTGGAGTCCGGGGTCGGTTTCTGGCTACACCTTC.

This chain connects TRBV7-9 to TRBJ2-7; 7 positions agree with TRBD2. The CDR3 is 14 residues long. Trimming cost V 1 base and J 5 bases; bases outside gene matches: 5. Germline CDR1 is SEHNR and CDR2 is FQNEAQ (reference sequence). The CDR3 region has the DNA TGTGCCAGCAGCTTAGGAAGCGGGGTTAACGAGCAGTACTTC. It encodes CASSLGSGVNEQYF.

This chain links TRBV18 with TRBJ1-6; D not resolved. The CDR3 has 14 residues. The ends were cut back, 2 bases at V and 4 bases at J, with 6 bases in the middle. Germline CDR1 is KGHSH and CDR2 is LQKENI. CDR3 nucleotide sequence: TGTGCCAGCTCACCATCGGGGTATAATTCACCCCTCCACTTT. As protein: CASSPSGYNSPLHF.

The J gene is TRBJ2-1, the V gene TRBV7-9; 14 bases map to TRBD2. The CDR3 runs to 16 residues. Germline values: CDR1 SEHNR, CDR2 FQNEAQ (reference sequence). V lost 7 bases to trimming and J lost 7 bases; unmatched junction nucleotides: 9. CDR3 residues: CASTRGTSGGNNEQFF. The CDR3 nucleotides are TGTGCCAGCACCCGGGGGACTAGCGGGGGAAATAATGAGCAGTTCTTC.

The J gene is TRBJ2-5, the V gene TRBV7-2; D unclear. Trimming stripped 2 bases from V and 0 bases from J, with 4 bases between. CDR3 length: 13 residues. Germline-derived CDR1 and CDR2 are SGHTA and FQGNSA. The CDR3: CASSLYNQETQYF. The CDR3 nucleotides are TGTGCCAGCAGCTTATACAACCAAGAGACCCAGTACTTC.

As concerns this clone: Mismatch with germline at one junction end may stem from a read error. The chain combines TRBV28 with TRBJ2-7, with a possible D match to TRBD1 (6 bases). The CDR3 totals 15 residues. Per the germline V gene, CDR1 is MDHEN and CDR2 is SYDVKM. The CDR3 DNA reads TGTGCCAGCAGTGGGGACACCCCCAGACTCTACGAGCGGTACTTC. Translated: CASSGDTPRLYERYF.

The chain links TRBV19 to TRBJ2-5; 7 positions agree with TRBD2. This CDR3 is built from 16 residues. The germline V gene encodes CDR1 LNHDA and CDR2 SQIVND (reference sequence). J was trimmed by 0 bases and V by 5 bases; bases with no gene match: 9. The CDR3 region is CASSGFSGGYQETQYF. CDR3 coding DNA: TGTGCCAGTAGTGGGTTCTCCGGGGGGTACCAAGAGACCCAGTACTTC.

The rearrangement uses TRBV2 and TRBJ2-5, with 9 bases lining up with TRBD2. The CDR3 spans 15 residues. V lost 8 bases and J lost 5; bases outside the gene matches: 12. Germline CDR1 SNHLY, CDR2 FYNNEI. This CDR3 is CASEAGAAGGETQYF. The CDR3 DNA reads as TGTGCCAGCGAAGCGGGGGCGGCGGGAGGGGAGACCCAGTACTTC.

This chain links TRBV14 with TRBJ1-1; no reliable D call. This CDR3 is 16 amino acids long. Trimming stripped 5 bases from V and 1 base from J, with 17 bases between. Germline V CDR1 and CDR2: SGHDN, FVKESK. The CDR3 DNA reads TGTGCCAGCAGCAAAGGCTCCTGGGAGAGGAACACTGAAGCTTTCTTT. Residues: CASSKGSWERNTEAFF.

The chain is built from TRBV7-2 and TRBJ1-2, with 7 bases aligning to TRBD1. Germline V gives CDR1 SGHTA, CDR2 FQGNSA. Germline trimming cut 4 bases from V and 3 bases from J; bases unmatched to any gene: 2. The CDR3 covers 13 residues. DNA for the CDR3: TGTGCCAGCAGCTCGGACAGGTACTATGGCTACACCTTC. Translated: CASSSDRYYGYTF.

V and J are TRBV4-3 and TRBJ2-3; 10 nucleotides line up with TRBD2. This CDR3 comprises 19 residues. Germline V lookup: CDR1 LGHNA, CDR2 YSLEER. The V and J ends lost 3 bases and 5 bases, in that order; junction bases with no gene match: 17. The CDR3 DNA sequence: TGCGCCAGCAGCCAGAACCTTAGAGCGGGGGGGGGCCGCGGAGATACGCAGTATTTT. It yields the protein CASSQNLRAGGGRGDTQYF.

The rearrangement joins TRBV2 to TRBJ2-7; D not certain. Germline assignment: CDR1 SNHLY and CDR2 FYNNEI. There are 11 residues in the CDR3. V lost 4 bases, J lost 4 bases, and 5 bases lay in between. In DNA form, the CDR3 reads TGTGCCAGCAGTGTCAGATACGAGCAGTACTTC. Residues: CASSVRYEQYF.

The CDR3 bases are TGTGCCAGCAGCCCGACGTTGGGGGCGGACACCGGGGAGCTGTTTTTT. Translated: CASSPTLGADTGELFF. This rearrangement joins TRBV7-9 to TRBJ2-2; the D gene is possibly TRBD1 (6 bases). The germline V and J ends were trimmed by 5 bases and 3 bases, with 16 bases remaining between them. In germline, CDR1 is SEHNR, CDR2 FQNEAQ (reference sequence). The CDR3 extends over 16 amino acids.

The chain combines TRBV6-5 with TRBJ2-4; D may be TRBD2 (6 bases). The V end lost 7 bases, the J end lost 8 bases, and 15 bases lay between the germline ends. The germline gives CDR1 MNHEY, CDR2 SVGAGI. The CDR3 is 13 amino acids. The CDR3 DNA is TGTGCCAGCACTCGGCGCGGGGCCCACATTCAGTACTTC. It is translated as CASTRRGAHIQYF.

The chain combines TRBV6-4 with TRBJ2-1; 8 positions match TRBD2. The J segment lost 0 bases and the V segment lost 3 bases, leaving 1 base of the junction unmatched. Germline V gives CDR1 MRHNA, CDR2 SNTAGT. This CDR3 has 15 amino acids. This CDR3 is CASSELAASYNEQFF. For the CDR3, the DNA is TGTGCCAGCAGTGAACTAGCGGCCTCCTACAATGAGCAGTTCTTC.

This clone has just one count. The CDR3 sequence: CASSSPGQGDYEQYF. As DNA, the CDR3 is TGTGCCAGCAGCTCTCCGGGACAGGGGGATTACGAGCAGTACTTC. The chain uses TRBV5-6 and TRBJ2-7; 11 positions agree with TRBD1. The germline gives CDR1 SGHDT, CDR2 YYEEEE. Trimming at V came to 3 bases and at J to 4 bases, leaving 6 bases not matched to a gene. The CDR3 covers 15 residues.

This clone was seen only a few times. V is TRBV15 and J is TRBJ1-1; possibly TRBD1 for D (5 bases). There are 12 residues in the CDR3. Trimming shortened V by 0 bases and J by 7 bases, and 6 bases separated the two germline ends. CDR1 and CDR2 from the germline V gene are LNHNV and YYDKDF (reference sequence). The CDR3 sequence is CATSRDDSEAFF. The CDR3 DNA follows: TGTGCCACCAGCAGAGATGACAGTGAAGCTTTCTTT.

This clone was recorded a few times. CDR3 residues: CASSTQAYTQYF. The CDR3 coding sequence is TGTGCCAGCAGTACTCAGGCTTATACGCAGTATTTT. This chain connects TRBV28 to TRBJ2-3; D not certain. V gave up 5 bases and J gave up 7 bases, with 10 bases separating them. The V gene's germline CDR1 is MDHEN and CDR2 SYDVKM. The CDR3 runs 12 residues.

The chain combines TRBV4-1 with TRBJ2-5; 7 bases line up with TRBD1. The CDR3 has 16 amino acids. V lost 5 bases and J lost 2; bases outside the gene matches: 11. CDR1 and CDR2 (germline): MGHRA, YSYEKL. DNA for the CDR3: TGCGCCAGCAGCTCCCGAGAAGGGGGCCTTCAAGAGACCCAGTACTTC. It codes for CASSSREGGLQETQYF.

The rearrangement joins TRBV4-2 to TRBJ2-1; the match to TRBD1 covers 11 bases. V was clipped by 3 bases and J by 8 bases; unmatched bases: 12. Germline V gives CDR1 LGHNA, CDR2 YNFKEQ. The CDR3 runs to 17 residues. In DNA form, the CDR3 reads TGTGCCAGCAGCCAGGAGCCCGGCGGACAGGGGGCGGATGAGCAGTTCTTC. This encodes CASSQEPGGQGADEQFF.

The rearrangement uses TRBV27 and TRBJ2-3, with D perhaps matching TRBD2 (6 bases). The V gene's germline CDR1 is MNHEY and CDR2 SMNVEV (reference sequence). The CDR3 runs to 15 residues. The V gene lost 1 base and the J gene lost 1 base, with 9 bases spanning the gap. The CDR3 loop is CASSLYPGGTDTQYF. CDR3 nucleotides: TGTGCCAGCAGTTTATATCCGGGGGGCACAGATACGCAGTATTTT.